This T cell receptor (beta chain) came from a study of cytomegalovirus exposure and HLA in healthy donors. Sequencing used immunoSEQ multiplex PCR; TCRdb keeps in-frame clones, though not all of them. The sample holds 45,000 to 55,000 clones, over 75% seen once. The CDR3 is 16 amino acids. With 6 bases clipped from V and 6 bases from J, the junction kept 16 bases outside the gene matches. Looked up from germline, CDR1 is SGHAT and CDR2 is FQNNGV. The rearrangement links TRBV11-2 to TRBJ1-1; 7 nucleotides align to TRBD1. Sequences were obtained from PBMCs. This TCR came from a woman aged 25-40 years in good health and CMV-seronegative. The CDR3 DNA reads TGTGCCAGCAGGCCCGACAGGGCATCTGTCGGACCTGAAGCTTTCTTT. It encodes CASRPDRASVGPEAFF.